Listed here are 31 T cell receptor beta chains from one sample, sequenced in a study of regulatory T cells in long-lasting Graves disease. The time point here: persistent/refractory GD, antithyroid drugs over 5 years with positive TRAb. PBMC RNA was the source of the TCR library. Arm-PCR of CDR3 regions and iRepertoire HTBI primers were the basis on which TCR beta libraries were built. TCRdb itself ran the multiplex PCR reads through MiXCR, one entry per CDR3 protein. Of about 450,000 distinct CDR3 sequences in the sample, around 20% were seen once. The input for sequencing was peripheral blood mononuclear cells (PBMCs), taken when the disease was refractory, from a patient treated with antithyroid drugs. These receptors all come from a female donor with Graves disease.

This clonotype came up many times. This rearrangement joins TRBV7-9 to TRBJ2-5; 10 bases line up with TRBD2. Per the germline V gene, CDR1 is SEHNR and CDR2 is FQNEAQ (reference sequence). J was trimmed by 1 base and V by 1 base; bases with no gene match: 3. The CDR3 is 16 amino acids. In nucleotides, the CDR3 is TGTGCCAGCAGCTTAGAAGTAGCGGGAGGCCAAGAGACCCAGTACTTC. It encodes CASSLEVAGGQETQYF.

This chain joins TRBV5-1 and TRBJ2-7, with 7 bases that match TRBD2. The germline CDR1 and CDR2 sequences are SGHRS and YFSETQ. Trimming removed 4 bases from V and 0 bases from J; junction bases left unmatched: 4. The CDR3 consists of 14 residues. CDR3 bases: TGCGCCAGCAGCAAAGCGGGATCCTCCTACGAGCAGTACTTC. As protein: CASSKAGSSYEQYF.

This clonotype has a handful of counts. The rearrangement joins TRBV19 to TRBJ1-1; 7 bases are shared with TRBD1. Per germline, CDR1 LNHDA and CDR2 SQIVND (reference sequence). V was pared by 7 bases and J by 5 bases, with 10 bases of the junction left unmatched. CDR3 size: 14 residues. The CDR3 region is CASTVGAGGTEAFF. The CDR3 nucleotides are TGTGCCAGTACCGTGGGGGCAGGGGGGACTGAAGCTTTCTTT. Complete variable domain (other parts from reference TRBV19 and TRBJ1-1): DGGITQSPKYLFRKEGQNVTLSCEQNLNHDAMYWYRQDPGQGLRLIYYSQIVNDFQKGDIAEGYSVSREKKESFPLTVTSAQKNPTAFYLCASTVGAGGTEAFFGQGTRLTVV.

This clonotype was observed a few times. This chain connects TRBV4-1 to TRBJ1-1; TRBD1 matches at 9 bases. Germline V gives CDR1 MGHRA, CDR2 YSYEKL. The length of the CDR3 is 18 residues. V dropped 0 bases and J dropped 2; count of bases not matched to a gene: 10. In nucleotides, the CDR3 is TGCGCCAGCAGCCAAGATTGGGACAGGGCGGACTCTAACACTGAAGCTTTCTTT. It is translated as CASSQDWDRADSNTEAFF.

This clonotype was seen ten or more times. The V gene is TRBV12-3 or TRBV12-4, the J gene TRBJ1-1, with a tentative D call TRBD1 (6 bases). The CDR3 is 14 residues long. V was clipped by 7 bases and J by 3 bases, with 15 bases between them. The DNA of the CDR3 is TGTGCCAGCACCGGGTGGGGGGCAGACACTGAAGCTTTCTTT. Translation gives CASTGWGADTEAFF.

The chain combines TRBV30 with TRBJ1-1; D remains unclear. The germline CDR1 and CDR2 sequences are GTSNPN and SVGIG (reference sequence). The CDR3 contains 14 residues. V lost 0 bases and J 0 bases, leaving 8 bases between the germline ends. This CDR3 reads CAWSVWPMNTEAFF. The CDR3 DNA reads as TGTGCCTGGAGTGTATGGCCGATGAACACTGAAGCTTTCTTT.

The chain has TRBV18 and TRBJ1-2; D remains unclear. V gave up 3 bases and J gave up 2 bases, with 4 bases separating them. This CDR3 is 12 amino acids long. The germline V gene has CDR1 KGHSH and CDR2 LQKENI. As DNA, the CDR3 is TGTGCCAGCTCACCTAGCAACTATGGCTACACCTTC. This encodes CASSPSNYGYTF.

There are many counts of this clonotype. This chain uses TRBV20-1 with TRBJ2-6; perhaps TRBD2 as D (5 bases). CDR1 is DFQATT, CDR2 SNEGSKA, per germline (reference sequence). CDR3 size: 16 residues. V was clipped by 3 bases and J by 4 bases, with 16 bases between them. DNA for the CDR3: TGCAGTGCTAGGGACTCGAGAACCCTCGGGGCCAACGTCCTGACTTTC. Translation: CSARDSRTLGANVLTF.

The table lists this clonotype with many counts. The chain joins TRBV6-5 to TRBJ1-1; D is uncertain. The V end lost 0 bases, the J end lost 3 bases, and 8 bases lay between the germline ends. CDR1 and CDR2 (germline): MNHEY, SVGAGI. This CDR3 spans 14 amino acids. CDR3: CASSYSGRDTEAFF. CDR3 in DNA: TGTGCCAGCAGTTACTCGGGAAGGGACACTGAAGCTTTCTTT.

This clonotype was observed once. The chain couples TRBV9 to TRBJ2-3; 12 nucleotides agree with TRBD2. With V trimmed by 3 bases and J by 2 bases, 4 bases remained unmatched. In germline, CDR1 is SGDLS, CDR2 YYNGEE. The CDR3 covers 16 residues. CDR3 bases: TGTGCCAGCAGCGCACGGACTAGCGGGACCACAGATACGCAGTATTTT. This encodes CASSARTSGTTDTQYF.

At least ten counts were recorded for this clonotype. This rearrangement joins TRBV7-2 to TRBJ2-5; D assignment may be TRBD1 or TRBD2 (5 bases each). The V end lost 5 bases, the J end lost 7 bases, and 20 bases lay between the germline ends. The CDR3 has 15 residues. From germline, CDR1 is SGHTA and CDR2 FQGNSA. The CDR3 region is CASSPGTTVLGTQYF. CDR3 bases: TGTGCCAGCAGCCCCGGGACCACCGTTTTAGGGACCCAGTACTTC.

Ten or more counts support this clonotype. J is TRBJ1-2 and V is TRBV24-1, with TRBD1 identical over 10 bases. The germline V gene has CDR1 KGHDR and CDR2 SFDVKD. The CDR3 has 14 amino acids. J lost 5 bases, V lost 3 bases, and 2 bases had no gene match. CDR3 amino acids: CATSDEDRGYGYTF. In DNA, the CDR3 is TGTGCCACCAGTGATGAGGACAGGGGGTATGGCTACACCTTC.

This clonotype was recorded many times. The rearrangement uses TRBV29-1 and TRBJ2-5, with TRBD1 matching 7 bases. The CDR3 loop spans 14 amino acids. Germline trimming cut 1 base from V and 2 bases from J; bases unmatched to any gene: 4. Germline V gene sequence: CDR1 SQVTM, CDR2 ANQGSEA. CDR3: CSVEVRDSQETQYF. The CDR3 nucleotides are TGCAGCGTTGAAGTACGGGACAGTCAAGAGACCCAGTACTTC.

The chain recombines TRBV12-3 or TRBV12-4 with TRBJ1-1; D gene uncertain. V was clipped by 3 bases and J by 4 bases, with 9 bases between them. CDR3 length: 13 amino acids. The CDR3 region is CASSFGWVTEAFF. The CDR3 bases are TGTGCCAGCAGTTTTGGGTGGGTCACTGAAGCTTTCTTT.

This chain's CDR3 is CASSEALWDYLRETQYF. The CDR3 DNA follows: TGTGCCAGCAGTGAAGCGCTATGGGACTACCTCCGAGAGACCCAGTACTTC. The chain is built from TRBV6-1 and TRBJ2-5, with 7 positions matching TRBD2. V lost 0 bases and J lost 4; bases outside the gene matches: 11. Germline V gives CDR1 MNHNS, CDR2 SASEGT. The CDR3 has 17 amino acids.

This clonotype was counted at least ten times. The rearrangement uses TRBV28 and TRBJ2-7, with TRBD2 identical over 11 bases. The trim removed 4 bases at V and 6 bases at J, leaving 5 bases unmatched. This CDR3 region has 14 residues. Per germline, CDR1 MDHEN and CDR2 SYDVKM. In nucleotides, the CDR3 is TGTGCCAGCAGTTCTATAGCGGGAGGGCTCGAGCAGTACTTC. Translated, it gives CASSSIAGGLEQYF.

V is TRBV12-3 or TRBV12-4 and J is TRBJ1-6; D is ambiguous. This CDR3 region has 15 residues. The V end lost 6 bases, the J end lost 9 bases, and 18 bases lay between the germline ends. The CDR3 reads CASSPRPSFSSPLHF. In nucleotides, the CDR3 is TGTGCCAGCAGCCCCCGGCCGAGTTTTAGTTCACCCCTCCACTTT.

J is TRBJ2-7 and V is TRBV18; 7 positions match TRBD1. The germline gives CDR1 KGHSH, CDR2 LQKENI. With V trimmed by 3 bases and J by 2 bases, 10 bases remained unmatched. There are 16 residues in the CDR3. This CDR3 is CASSPARDRHPYEQYF. The CDR3 bases are TGTGCCAGCTCACCCGCAAGGGACAGACATCCCTACGAGCAGTACTTC.

Turning to this clonotype: With a much larger clone just one base away, this may be a read error. The rearrangement joins TRBV28 to TRBJ2-2; D unresolved. Germline CDR1 is MDHEN and CDR2 is SYDVKM. This CDR3 contains 12 residues. DNA for the CDR3: TGTACCAGCAGTCGATTGATCGGGGAGCTGTTTTTT. This translates into CTSSRLIGELFF.

This clonotype was found a few times. The chain joins TRBV30 to TRBJ1-1; D unresolved. The CDR3 sequence is 11 residues long. With 2 bases removed from V and 4 bases from J, the gap between germline ends came to 5 bases. Germline CDR1 and CDR2: GTSNPN and SVGIG (reference sequence). Here the CDR3 reads CAWSFGTEAFF. CDR3 DNA: TGTGCCTGGAGTTTCGGCACTGAAGCTTTCTTT. Drawing the rest from reference TRBV30 and TRBJ1-1, the complete variable domain is SQTIHQWPATLVQPVGSPLSLECTVEGTSNPNLYWYRQAAGRGLQLLFYSVGIGQISSEVPQNLSASRPQDRQFILSSKKLLLSDSGFYLCAWSFGTEAFFGQGTRLTVV.

This clonotype was seen at least ten times. The V and J genes are TRBV2 and TRBJ1-1; tentatively, D is TRBD1 (6 bases). This CDR3 region has 13 residues. V lost 6 bases to trimming and J lost 6 bases, with 14 bases between them. The germline V gene encodes CDR1 SNHLY and CDR2 FYNNEI. The CDR3 coding sequence is TGTGCCAGCAGGGACAGTCCCGGGGCTGAAGCTTTCTTT. Encoded protein: CASRDSPGAEAFF.

The chain couples TRBV7-8 to TRBJ2-7; 12 bases match TRBD2. This CDR3 spans 17 amino acids. Germline assignment: CDR1 SGHVS and CDR2 FQNEAQ. The trim removed 6 bases at V and 4 bases at J, leaving 13 bases unmatched. This CDR3 reads CASSLVVTGLAGYEQYF. The DNA for the CDR3 is TGTGCCAGCAGTCTAGTGGTTACCGGACTAGCGGGATACGAGCAGTACTTC.

Many counts were recorded for this clonotype. This chain uses TRBV7-9 with TRBJ1-2; no clear D gene. The CDR3 sequence is 11 residues long. Germline V gives CDR1 SEHNR, CDR2 FQNEAQ (reference sequence). V was trimmed by 4 bases and J by 7 bases, leaving 7 bases between them. CDR3 loop: CASSYRLGYTF. The DNA of the CDR3 is TGTGCCAGCAGCTACCGGCTTGGCTACACCTTC.

Points on this clonotype: This may arise from a read error, as a much more abundant clone is one base away. Written as DNA, the CDR3 is TGTGCCAGCCCAACCACAGGGTCCCTCGATCAGCCCCAGCATTTT. It specifies CASPTTGSLDQPQHF. The J gene is TRBJ1-5, the V gene TRBV6-1; a weak D match, TRBD1 (6 bases). From germline, CDR1 is MNHNS and CDR2 SASEGT. The CDR3 extends over 15 amino acids. Trimming stripped 8 bases from V and 5 bases from J, with 19 bases between.

In regard to this clonotype: A much larger clone sits a single nucleotide away, making a read error possible. The chain recombines TRBV6-2 or TRBV6-3 with TRBJ2-6; D possibly uses TRBD1 or TRBD2 (6 bases each). Germline CDR1 MNHEY, CDR2 SVGEGT. The CDR3 consists of 17 residues. Trimming removed 5 bases at V and 4 bases at J, with 18 bases between. As DNA, the CDR3 is TGTGCCAGCAGTCCCGGTTGGGGGGCGTCCGGGGCCAACGTCCTGACTTTC. Its translation: CASSPGWGASGANVLTF.

This clonotype was detected ten times or more. The rearrangement uses TRBV6-5 and TRBJ2-5; 7 nucleotides line up with TRBD2. Germline assignment: CDR1 MNHEY and CDR2 SVGAGI. The CDR3 is 15 amino acids. The trim removed 2 bases at V and 5 bases at J, leaving 8 bases unmatched. CDR3 bases: TGTGCCAGCAGTTACATCGAGGCGGGAGCGGAGACCCAGTACTTC. It translates to CASSYIEAGAETQYF.

Only a few counts were recorded for this clonotype. The rearrangement links TRBV10-3 to TRBJ2-7; D possibly corresponds to TRBD1 (6 bases). CDR1 and CDR2 (germline): ENHRY, SYGVKD. V gave up 2 bases and J gave up 2 bases, with 13 bases separating them. There are 15 residues in the CDR3. The CDR3 loop is CAISEKLQGTYEQYF. Written as DNA, the CDR3 is TGTGCCATCAGTGAGAAACTACAGGGTACCTACGAGCAGTACTTC.

The V gene is TRBV3-1, the J gene TRBJ2-7, with D uncertain. Trimming took 4 bases from V and 3 from J, leaving 13 bases between them. The V gene's germline CDR1 is LGHDT and CDR2 YNNKEL (reference sequence). The CDR3 is 14 residues long. The CDR3 DNA reads TGTGCCAGCAGCCCCGGCGGCTCCCACTACGAGCAGTACTTC. It codes for CASSPGGSHYEQYF.

This clonotype was found a few times. V gene TRBV3-1 combines with J gene TRBJ2-3; D is perhaps TRBD1 (6 bases). The length of the CDR3 is 16 residues. V lost 1 base and J 0 bases, leaving 11 bases between the germline ends. Per germline, CDR1 LGHDT and CDR2 YNNKEL (reference sequence). The CDR3 coding sequence is TGTGCCAGCAGCCAAGTCATGGGGGCTAGCACAGATACGCAGTATTTT. Protein product: CASSQVMGASTDTQYF.

Many counts were recorded for this clonotype. The CDR3 spells CASSVGVNYGYTF. For the CDR3, the DNA is TGTGCCAGCAGCGTTGGGGTAAACTATGGCTACACCTTC. The rearrangement uses TRBV9 and TRBJ1-2; no firm D call. Germline V gene data show CDR1 as SGDLS and CDR2 as YYNGEE. CDR3 size: 13 residues. Trimming removed 2 bases from V and 2 bases from J, with 7 bases in between.

This clonotype has a handful of counts. This chain joins TRBV7-9 and TRBJ2-1; 12 bases are a match to TRBD2. CDR1 and CDR2 (germline): SEHNR, FQNEAQ (reference sequence). The CDR3 runs to 19 residues. Trimming at V came to 1 base and at J to 5 bases, leaving 12 bases not matched to a gene. The CDR3 here is CASSLVRLAGGQGDNEQFF. The CDR3 nucleotides are TGTGCCAGCAGCTTAGTGAGGCTAGCGGGAGGGCAGGGGGACAATGAGCAGTTCTTC. Combining the CDR3 with reference TRBV7-9 and TRBJ2-1 gives the whole variable domain DTGVSQNPRHKITKRGQNVTFRCDPISEHNRLYWYRQTLGQGPEFLTYFQNEAQLEKSRLLSDRFSAERPKGSFSTLEIQRTEQGDSAMYLCASSLVRLAGGQGDNEQFFGPGTRLTVL.